The rows below give T cell receptor beta chains drawn from one sample of a study of blood T cell repertoires in COVID-19. Using immunoSEQ multiplex PCR, the repertoire was profiled, and TCRdb retains in-frame clones only, with some absent. The repertoire consists of around 89,000 clones, with about 89% occurring once and the leading ten covering under 10%. Sequenced material: peripheral blood. Receptors were obtained from a man between 50 and 59 years old with acute or convalescent COVID-19. The CDR3 runs from the conserved cysteine through the conserved F or W. The order of the fields is clone size, V gene, J gene, D gene, CDR3 DNA, CDR3 protein. The D gene is left open where the match is weak. Expanded clones are given a class, and other clones once, few, many or no size at all.

clone_size: .; v_call: TRBV18; j_call: TRBJ1-4; d_call: TRBD1; cdr3_nt: TGTGCCAGCTCACGACAGGGGAGGAATGAAAAACTGTTTTTT; cdr3_aa: CASSRQGRNEKLFF
clone_size: .; v_call: TRBV11-2; j_call: TRBJ1-3; d_call: .; cdr3_nt: TGTGCCAGCAGCTTATCTTCCGTACTCTCTGGAAACACCATATATTTT; cdr3_aa: CASSLSSVLSGNTIYF
clone_size: .; v_call: TRBV12-2; j_call: TRBJ1-1; d_call: .; cdr3_nt: TGTGCAAGTCGCTCCACCCGTTTGTGGAGCAAAGCTTTCTTT; cdr3_aa: CASRSTRLWSKAFF
clone_size: .; v_call: TRBV2; j_call: TRBJ1-5; d_call: .; cdr3_nt: TGTGCCAGCGAGCAGGGGAATAGACATCAGCCCCAGCATTTT; cdr3_aa: CASEQGNRHQPQHF
clone_size: .; v_call: TRBV13; j_call: TRBJ2-6; d_call: TRBD2; cdr3_nt: TGTGCCAGCAGCGGCAGCGGACTAGCGGGGACTGGGGCCAACGTCCTGACTTTC; cdr3_aa: CASSGSGLAGTGANVLTF
clone_size: .; v_call: TRBV6-6; j_call: TRBJ1-6; d_call: .; cdr3_nt: TGTGCCAGCAGTTACTCACCGACAGGAGGTTCACCCCTCCACTTT; cdr3_aa: CASSYSPTGGSPLHF
clone_size: .; v_call: TRBV10-3; j_call: TRBJ2-6; d_call: TRBD1; cdr3_nt: TGTGCCATCAAAGACAGGGGGCCGTCTGGGGCCAACGTCCTGACTTTC; cdr3_aa: CAIKDRGPSGANVLTF
clone_size: .; v_call: TRBV4-2; j_call: TRBJ2-6; d_call: .; cdr3_nt: TGTGCCAGCAGCCAAGTGGCGGGGAACCCTGGGGCCAACGTCCTGACTTTC; cdr3_aa: CASSQVAGNPGANVLTF
clone_size: once; v_call: TRBV30; j_call: TRBJ1-2; d_call: TRBD1; cdr3_nt: TGTGCCTCCAAAGGATCCGGGACAGGGAAGGGCTACACCTTC; cdr3_aa: CASKGSGTGKGYTF
clone_size: .; v_call: TRBV6-2/TRBV6-3; j_call: TRBJ2-1; d_call: TRBD2; cdr3_nt: TGTGCCAGCAGTCGAACTCGGGGGACTAGTGAGCAGTTCTTC; cdr3_aa: CASSRTRGTSEQFF
clone_size: .; v_call: TRBV5-4; j_call: TRBJ1-2; d_call: .; cdr3_nt: TGTGCCAGCACCTTGGGGGGCGCAGGCTATGGCTACACCTTC; cdr3_aa: CASTLGGAGYGYTF
clone_size: .; v_call: TRBV6-5; j_call: TRBJ1-2; d_call: .; cdr3_nt: TGTGCCAGCAAGCCGGGACAAACTTATGGCTACACCTTC; cdr3_aa: CASKPGQTYGYTF
clone_size: once; v_call: TRBV15; j_call: TRBJ2-3; d_call: .; cdr3_nt: TGTGCCACCAGCAGAGATCTTACAGATACGCAGTATTTT; cdr3_aa: CATSRDLTDTQYF
clone_size: .; v_call: TRBV7-9; j_call: TRBJ2-7; d_call: .; cdr3_nt: TGTGCCAGCAGCTTATCCAGGGGGGCACCCTACGAGCAGTACTTC; cdr3_aa: CASSLSRGAPYEQYF
clone_size: .; v_call: TRBV7-8; j_call: TRBJ1-4; d_call: TRBD1; cdr3_nt: TGTGCCAGCAGCCCCCGGGACAGGAGCAATGAAAAACTGTTTTTT; cdr3_aa: CASSPRDRSNEKLFF
clone_size: .; v_call: TRBV9; j_call: TRBJ1-3; d_call: .; cdr3_nt: TGTGCCAGCAGCGTATCGACAGGCTCAACCATATATTTT; cdr3_aa: CASSVSTGSTIYF
clone_size: .; v_call: TRBV5-5; j_call: TRBJ1-3; d_call: .; cdr3_nt: TGTGCCAGCAGCTTGACCGGGACTCCTGGAAACACCATATATTTT; cdr3_aa: CASSLTGTPGNTIYF
clone_size: once; v_call: TRBV5-8; j_call: TRBJ1-5; d_call: TRBD1; cdr3_nt: TGTGCCAGCAGGGCTGAAGGGACAGGGGAGAGGGCCCAGCATTTT; cdr3_aa: CASRAEGTGERAQHF
clone_size: .; v_call: TRBV28; j_call: TRBJ2-1; d_call: TRBD2; cdr3_nt: TGTGCCAGCAGCCCGACTAGCGGGGGGAACTACAATGAGCAGTTCTTC; cdr3_aa: CASSPTSGGNYNEQFF
clone_size: .; v_call: TRBV30; j_call: TRBJ1-2; d_call: .; cdr3_nt: TGTGCCTGGAGTGACAACGACTATGGCTACACCTTC; cdr3_aa: CAWSDNDYGYTF
clone_size: .; v_call: TRBV3-1/TRBV3-2; j_call: TRBJ1-6; d_call: TRBD1; cdr3_nt: TGTGCCAGCAGCCAAGGGGGACAGGGGGCTTTTAATTCACCCCTCCACTTT; cdr3_aa: CASSQGGQGAFNSPLHF
clone_size: .; v_call: TRBV6-2/TRBV6-3; j_call: TRBJ1-5; d_call: TRBD1; cdr3_nt: TGTGCCAGCAGTTACCGACAGGGTAGCAATCAGCCCCAGCATTTT; cdr3_aa: CASSYRQGSNQPQHF
clone_size: .; v_call: TRBV4-1; j_call: TRBJ1-5; d_call: .; cdr3_nt: TGCGCCAGCAGCCAAGGTGCAGGGTTTCAGCCCCAGCATTTT; cdr3_aa: CASSQGAGFQPQHF
clone_size: .; v_call: TRBV12-3/TRBV12-4; j_call: TRBJ1-6; d_call: .; cdr3_nt: TGTGCCAGCAGTTTGCATCAGGCGAGTCTCCACTTT; cdr3_aa: CASSLHQASLHF
clone_size: few; v_call: TRBV6-5; j_call: TRBJ1-2; d_call: .; cdr3_nt: TGTGCCAGCAGTTACTCGACGGCGGGTCGCTACACCTTC; cdr3_aa: CASSYSTAGRYTF
clone_size: .; v_call: TRBV3-1/TRBV3-2; j_call: TRBJ1-2; d_call: TRBD1; cdr3_nt: TGTGCCAGCAGCCAAGGGCTTTCATACCGGACAGGGCTTAACTATGGCTACACCTTC; cdr3_aa: CASSQGLSYRTGLNYGYTF
clone_size: .; v_call: TRBV5-6; j_call: TRBJ1-5; d_call: TRBD1; cdr3_nt: TGTGCCAGCAGCCGGACAGGGATCGGCAATCAGCCCCAGCATTTT; cdr3_aa: CASSRTGIGNQPQHF
clone_size: .; v_call: TRBV7-9; j_call: TRBJ1-4; d_call: .; cdr3_nt: TGTGCCAGCAGCTTAGGGCAGTATAATGAAAAACTGTTTTTT; cdr3_aa: CASSLGQYNEKLFF
clone_size: .; v_call: TRBV19; j_call: TRBJ1-5; d_call: .; cdr3_nt: TGTGCCAGTAGTCCGGGAGGATACAATCAGCCCCAGCATTTT; cdr3_aa: CASSPGGYNQPQHF
clone_size: once; v_call: TRBV5-1; j_call: TRBJ1-3; d_call: TRBD1; cdr3_nt: TGCGCCAGCAGCAAAAACAGGGGAATGGGCTCTGGAAACACCATATATTTT; cdr3_aa: CASSKNRGMGSGNTIYF
clone_size: .; v_call: TRBV19; j_call: TRBJ1-5; d_call: TRBD1; cdr3_nt: TGTGCCAGCGGACAGGGTCTCGGGGGTCAGCCCCAGCATTTT; cdr3_aa: CASGQGLGGQPQHF
clone_size: few; v_call: TRBV6-5; j_call: TRBJ1-1; d_call: TRBD1; cdr3_nt: TGTGCCAGCAGTTACAGGATCACGGACAGGGGCACTGAAGCTTTCTTT; cdr3_aa: CASSYRITDRGTEAFF
clone_size: .; v_call: TRBV27; j_call: TRBJ2-3; d_call: .; cdr3_nt: TGTGCCAGCAGTAGCGTTGGCGCAGATACGCAGTATTTT; cdr3_aa: CASSSVGADTQYF
clone_size: .; v_call: TRBV11-2; j_call: TRBJ2-7; d_call: TRBD2; cdr3_nt: TGTGCCAGCAGCTTAACTAGCGGGGGGCCGTATTACGAGCAGTACTTC; cdr3_aa: CASSLTSGGPYYEQYF
clone_size: .; v_call: TRBV5-1; j_call: TRBJ2-5; d_call: TRBD2; cdr3_nt: TGCGCCAGCAGCCCCGGACTAGCGGGGGGAGGGGAGACCCAGTACTTC; cdr3_aa: CASSPGLAGGGETQYF
clone_size: .; v_call: TRBV2; j_call: TRBJ1-1; d_call: .; cdr3_nt: TGTGCCAGCAGTGAAGCGAGATCGGCTGAAGCTTTCTTT; cdr3_aa: CASSEARSAEAFF
clone_size: .; v_call: TRBV27; j_call: TRBJ1-1; d_call: .; cdr3_nt: TGTGCCAGCAGTTTAAGGAGTATGAACACTGAAGCTTTCTTT; cdr3_aa: CASSLRSMNTEAFF
clone_size: .; v_call: TRBV5-1; j_call: TRBJ2-2; d_call: .; cdr3_nt: TGCGCCAGCAGCAGTCGGACAGAGGGCGGGGAGCTGTTTTTT; cdr3_aa: CASSSRTEGGELFF
clone_size: .; v_call: TRBV5-6; j_call: TRBJ1-1; d_call: TRBD1; cdr3_nt: TGTGCCAGCAGCGATCCGGGACAGGTGAACACTGAAGCTTTCTTT; cdr3_aa: CASSDPGQVNTEAFF
clone_size: .; v_call: TRBV23-1; j_call: TRBJ1-2; d_call: TRBD1; cdr3_nt: TGCGCCAGCAGTCGGGGACAGGGTCATGGCTACACCTTC; cdr3_aa: CASSRGQGHGYTF
clone_size: .; v_call: TRBV24-1; j_call: TRBJ1-1; d_call: .; cdr3_nt: TGTGCCACCAGTAAACAGGGGAACACTGAAGCTTTCTTT; cdr3_aa: CATSKQGNTEAFF
clone_size: .; v_call: TRBV6-4; j_call: TRBJ2-1; d_call: .; cdr3_nt: TGTGCCAGCAACCAACTAAAAGAAGGATCCTACAATGAGCAGTTCTTC; cdr3_aa: CASNQLKEGSYNEQFF
clone_size: .; v_call: TRBV2; j_call: TRBJ1-6; d_call: .; cdr3_nt: TGTGCCGGGCATGGGGGGGGTTTAGGCTCACCCCTCCACTTT; cdr3_aa: CAGHGGGLGSPLHF
clone_size: once; v_call: TRBV7-2; j_call: TRBJ1-2; d_call: TRBD1; cdr3_nt: TGTGCCAGCAGCCCATGGACAGGGGGCAACTATGGCTACACCTTC; cdr3_aa: CASSPWTGGNYGYTF
clone_size: .; v_call: TRBV2; j_call: TRBJ1-2; d_call: TRBD1; cdr3_nt: TGTGCCAGCAGTGAAGTGGACAGGGGTGGCTACACCTTC; cdr3_aa: CASSEVDRGGYTF